This T cell receptor (beta chain) was sequenced in a study of OX40 agonist ivuxolimab in advanced cancers. Sequencing used immunoSEQ multiplex PCR; TCRdb keeps in-frame clones, though not all of them. The table lists under 55,000 clones, 75% to 85% of them singletons. The sequence was obtained from an adult with an advanced solid tumor such as melanoma, head and neck, liver or kidney cancer. The sequencing used CD4+ or CD8+ T cells sorted from blood, collected in a trial of the OX40 agonist ivuxolimab.

This CDR3 reads CASRPDVFNYGYTF. The CDR3 DNA reads TGTGCCAGCAGGCCTGACGTTTTTAACTATGGCTACACCTTC. The chain joins TRBV6-5 to TRBJ1-2; D remains unclear. CDR1 and CDR2 (germline): MNHEY, SVGAGI. Trimming removed 6 bases at V and 1 base at J, with 12 bases between. The CDR3 contains 14 residues.